These 5 T cell receptor beta chains share one sample of origin, sequenced in a study of cytomegalovirus exposure and HLA in healthy donors. The primer mix had 60 Vbeta and 13 Jbeta primers. Clones were sequenced by immunoSEQ multiplex PCR, and TCRdb holds only the in-frame ones, with some missing. This sample has 110,000 to 150,000 clones, with 73% found just once. The sequencing input was PBMCs. All receptors derive from a human donor in good health.

The chain is built from TRBV2 and TRBJ2-1; D is perhaps TRBD2 (6 bases). CDR3 length equals 14 residues. The V gene's germline CDR1 is SNHLY and CDR2 FYNNEI. V was shortened by 4 bases and J by 2 bases, with 9 bases between the two germline ends. Written as DNA, the CDR3 is TGTGCCAGCAGTGGACTAGGCACCTACAATGAGCAGTTCTTC. Its translation is CASSGLGTYNEQFF. Variable domain in full (rest from reference TRBV2 and TRBJ2-1): EPEVTQTPSHQVTQMGQEVILRCVPISNHLYFYWYRQILGQKVEFLVSFYNNEISEKSEIFDDQFSVERPDGSNFTLKIRSTKLEDSAMYFCASSGLGTYNEQFFGPGTRLTVL.

The chain employs TRBV10-1 and TRBJ2-3; maybe TRBD2 (6 bases). V lost 4 bases and J 1 base, leaving 6 bases between the germline ends. CDR3 size: 13 residues. CDR1 is WNHNN and CDR2 is SYGVQD in the germline V gene (reference sequence). CDR3 sequence: CASSASGTDTQYF. The DNA for the CDR3 is TGCGCCAGCAGTGCTAGCGGCACAGATACGCAGTATTTT.

In this sample, this clone turned up once. The V gene is TRBV6-5, the J gene TRBJ2-3; 11 nucleotides align to TRBD1. From germline, CDR1 is MNHEY and CDR2 SVGAGI. The CDR3 runs 14 residues. V lost 5 bases to trimming and J lost 4 bases; unmatched junction nucleotides: 2. The CDR3 is CASSGGQGADTQYF. Here the CDR3 DNA reads TGTGCCAGCAGTGGGGGACAGGGGGCAGATACGCAGTATTTT.

The V call is TRBV5-1, the J call TRBJ2-2; tentatively, D is TRBD1 (6 bases). The CDR3 is 15 amino acids. With 3 bases removed from V and 1 base from J, the gap between germline ends came to 10 bases. Looked up from germline, CDR1 is SGHRS and CDR2 is YFSETQ. The CDR3 region has the DNA TGCGCCAGCAGCTGGGGGCAGGGGAACACCGGGGAGCTGTTTTTT. Translating it yields CASSWGQGNTGELFF.

In DNA form, the CDR3 reads TGTGCCAGCAGTGAAAGAGGGCTATTGAACACCGGGGAGCTGTTTTTT. Protein: CASSERGLLNTGELFF. The chain recombines TRBV2 with TRBJ2-2; a possible D gene is TRBD2 (5 bases). The V end was cut by 2 bases, the J end by 1 base, with 11 bases between. The CDR3 covers 16 residues. The V gene's germline CDR1 is SNHLY and CDR2 FYNNEI.